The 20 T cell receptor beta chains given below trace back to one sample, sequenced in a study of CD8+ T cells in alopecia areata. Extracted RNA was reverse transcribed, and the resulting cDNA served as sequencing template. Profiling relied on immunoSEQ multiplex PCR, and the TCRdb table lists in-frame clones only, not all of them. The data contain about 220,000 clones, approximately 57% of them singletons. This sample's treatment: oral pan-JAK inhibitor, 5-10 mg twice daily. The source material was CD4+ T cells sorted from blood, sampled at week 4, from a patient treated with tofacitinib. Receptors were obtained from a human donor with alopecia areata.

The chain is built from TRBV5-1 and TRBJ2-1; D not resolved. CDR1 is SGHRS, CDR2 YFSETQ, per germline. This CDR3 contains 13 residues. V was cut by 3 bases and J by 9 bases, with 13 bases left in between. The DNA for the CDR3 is TGCGCCAGCAGCTCAAATGGAGTTGGTGAGCAGTTCTTC. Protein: CASSSNGVGEQFF.

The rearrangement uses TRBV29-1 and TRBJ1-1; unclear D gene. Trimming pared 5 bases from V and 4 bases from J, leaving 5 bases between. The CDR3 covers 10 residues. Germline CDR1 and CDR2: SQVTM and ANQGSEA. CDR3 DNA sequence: TGCAGCGTTCAGGCCACTGAAGCTTTCTTT. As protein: CSVQATEAFF.

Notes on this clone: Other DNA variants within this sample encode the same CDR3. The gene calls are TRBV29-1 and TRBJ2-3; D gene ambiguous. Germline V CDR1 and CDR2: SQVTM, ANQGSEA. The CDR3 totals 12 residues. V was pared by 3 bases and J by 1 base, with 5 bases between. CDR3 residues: CSVETGTDTQYF. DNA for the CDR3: TGCAGCGTTGAGACGGGCACAGATACGCAGTATTTT.

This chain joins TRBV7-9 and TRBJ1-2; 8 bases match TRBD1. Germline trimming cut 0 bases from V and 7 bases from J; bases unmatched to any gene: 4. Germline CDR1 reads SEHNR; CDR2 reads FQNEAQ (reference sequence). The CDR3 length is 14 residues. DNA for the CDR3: TGTGCCAGCAGCTTAGCCCGGACAGGGTTTGGCTACACCTTC. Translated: CASSLARTGFGYTF.

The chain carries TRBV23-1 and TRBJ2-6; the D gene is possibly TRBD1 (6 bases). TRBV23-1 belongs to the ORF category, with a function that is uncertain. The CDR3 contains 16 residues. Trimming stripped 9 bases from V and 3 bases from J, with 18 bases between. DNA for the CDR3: TGCGCCAGTAAAGACAGGACGCCGCGTGGGGCCAACGTCCTGACTTTC. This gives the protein CASKDRTPRGANVLTF.

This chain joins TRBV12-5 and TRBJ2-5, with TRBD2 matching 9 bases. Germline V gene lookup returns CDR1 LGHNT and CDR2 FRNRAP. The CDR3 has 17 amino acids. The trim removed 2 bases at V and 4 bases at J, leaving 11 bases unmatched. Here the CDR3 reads CASGLTRTSDGLETQYF. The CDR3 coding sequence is TGTGCTAGTGGTTTGACGCGGACTAGCGATGGTCTAGAGACCCAGTACTTC.

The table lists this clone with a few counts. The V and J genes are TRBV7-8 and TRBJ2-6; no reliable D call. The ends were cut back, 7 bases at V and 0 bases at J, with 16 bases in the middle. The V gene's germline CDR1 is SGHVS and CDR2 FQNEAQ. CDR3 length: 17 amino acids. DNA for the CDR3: TGTGCCAGCACCCCTTTCTTCGCGTTCTCTGGGGCCAACGTCCTGACTTTC. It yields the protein CASTPFFAFSGANVLTF.

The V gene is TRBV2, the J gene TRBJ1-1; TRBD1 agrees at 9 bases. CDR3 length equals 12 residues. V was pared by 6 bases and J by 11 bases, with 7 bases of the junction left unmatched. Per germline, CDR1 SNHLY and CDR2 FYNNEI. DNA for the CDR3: TGTGCCAGCAGCCCCACAGGGGGCCAGGCTTTCTTT. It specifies CASSPTGGQAFF.

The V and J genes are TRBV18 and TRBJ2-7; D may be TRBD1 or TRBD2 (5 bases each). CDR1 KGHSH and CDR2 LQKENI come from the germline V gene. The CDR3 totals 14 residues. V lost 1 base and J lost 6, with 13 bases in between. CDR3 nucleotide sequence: TGTGCCAGCTCACCACGGCAGGGAGTAAGCGAGCAGTACTTC. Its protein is CASSPRQGVSEQYF.

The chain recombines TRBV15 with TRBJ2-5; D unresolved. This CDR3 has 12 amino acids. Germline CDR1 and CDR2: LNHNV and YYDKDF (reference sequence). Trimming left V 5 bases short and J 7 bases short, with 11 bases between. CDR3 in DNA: TGTGCCACCAGCGCATCCTCGGTGACCCAGTACTTC. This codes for CATSASSVTQYF.

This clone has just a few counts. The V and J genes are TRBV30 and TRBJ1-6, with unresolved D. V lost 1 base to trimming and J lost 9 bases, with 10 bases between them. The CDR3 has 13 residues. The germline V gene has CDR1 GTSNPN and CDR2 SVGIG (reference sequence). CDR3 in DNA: TGTGCCTGGAGTGGAGACGATTCTTCACCCCTCCACTTT. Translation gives CAWSGDDSSPLHF.

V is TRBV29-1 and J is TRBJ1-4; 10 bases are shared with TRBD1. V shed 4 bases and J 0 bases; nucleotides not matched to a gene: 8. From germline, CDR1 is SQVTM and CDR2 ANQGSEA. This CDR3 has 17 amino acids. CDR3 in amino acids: CSVGKGQGTATNEKLFF. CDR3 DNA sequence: TGCAGCGTTGGTAAGGGACAGGGGACCGCAACTAATGAAAAACTGTTTTTT.

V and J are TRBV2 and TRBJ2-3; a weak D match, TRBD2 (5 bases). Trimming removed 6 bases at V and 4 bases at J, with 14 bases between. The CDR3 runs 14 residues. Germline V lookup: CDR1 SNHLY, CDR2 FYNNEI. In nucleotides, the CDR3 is TGTGCCAGCAGCAGGACCCGGCGGGCAGATACGCAGTATTTT. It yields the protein CASSRTRRADTQYF.

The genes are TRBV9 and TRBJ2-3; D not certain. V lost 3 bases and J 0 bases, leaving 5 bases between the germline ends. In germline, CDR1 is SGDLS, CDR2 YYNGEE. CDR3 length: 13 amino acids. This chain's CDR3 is CASSEVSTDTQYF. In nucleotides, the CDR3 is TGTGCCAGCAGCGAAGTTAGCACAGATACGCAGTATTTT.

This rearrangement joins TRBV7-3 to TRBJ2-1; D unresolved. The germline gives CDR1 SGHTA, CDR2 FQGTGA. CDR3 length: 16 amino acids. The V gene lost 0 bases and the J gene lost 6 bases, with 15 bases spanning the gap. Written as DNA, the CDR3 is TGTGCCAGCAGCTTAACGGCGCTGGGTGGTGCCAATGAGCAGTTCTTC. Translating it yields CASSLTALGGANEQFF.

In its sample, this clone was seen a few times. For the CDR3, the DNA is TGTGCCAGCAGTGAACTAGCGGGGGGCGCCTACGAGCAGTACTTC. This sequence encodes CASSELAGGAYEQYF. The chain links TRBV6-1 to TRBJ2-7, with 11 nucleotides matching TRBD2. V lost 2 bases, J lost 2 bases, and 2 bases stayed unmatched. The CDR3 has 15 amino acids. Germline assignment: CDR1 MNHNS and CDR2 SASEGT.

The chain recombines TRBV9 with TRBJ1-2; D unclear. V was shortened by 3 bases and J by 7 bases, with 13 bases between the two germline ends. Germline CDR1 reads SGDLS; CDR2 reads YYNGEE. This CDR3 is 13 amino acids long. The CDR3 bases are TGTGCCAGCAGCGCTCAGAATCTCGGTGGCTACACCTTC. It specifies CASSAQNLGGYTF.

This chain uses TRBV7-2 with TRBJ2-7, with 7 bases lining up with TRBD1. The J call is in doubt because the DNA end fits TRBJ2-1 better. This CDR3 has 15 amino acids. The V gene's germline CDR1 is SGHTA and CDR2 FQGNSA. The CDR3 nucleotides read TGTGCCAGCAGGCCCACCCGGGACAGAGCGAATGAGCAGTTCTTC. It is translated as CASRPTRDRANEQFF.

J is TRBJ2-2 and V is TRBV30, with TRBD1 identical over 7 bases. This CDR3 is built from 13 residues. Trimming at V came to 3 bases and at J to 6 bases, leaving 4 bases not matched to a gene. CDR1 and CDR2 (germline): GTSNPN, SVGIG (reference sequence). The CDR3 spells CAWSNRGPGELFF. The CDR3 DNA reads TGTGCCTGGAGCAACAGGGGACCCGGGGAGCTGTTTTTT.

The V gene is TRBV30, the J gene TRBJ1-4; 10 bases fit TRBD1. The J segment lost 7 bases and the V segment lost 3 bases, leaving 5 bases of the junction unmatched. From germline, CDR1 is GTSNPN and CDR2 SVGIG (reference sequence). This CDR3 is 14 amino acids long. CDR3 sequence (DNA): TGTGCCTGGAGCGGGGACAGGGGTAGTGAAAAACTGTTTTTT. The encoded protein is CAWSGDRGSEKLFF. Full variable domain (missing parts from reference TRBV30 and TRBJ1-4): SQTIHQWPATLVQPVGSPLSLECTVEGTSNPNLYWYRQAAGRGLQLLFYSVGIGQISSEVPQNLSASRPQDRQFILSSKKLLLSDSGFYLCAWSGDRGSEKLFFGSGTQLSVL.